These 22 T cell receptor beta chains came from one sample sequenced in a study of T cell changes during pregnancy in multiple sclerosis. TCRdb keeps only in-frame clones here, not all; method: immunoSEQ multiplex PCR. The table includes 35,000 to 45,000 clones, approximately 90% detected once. The specimen was CD8+ T cells from peripheral blood mononuclear cells, collected in the first trimester of pregnancy. The receptors were gathered from a female donor with multiple sclerosis, enrolled in a pregnancy study.

This clone was counted a few times. The chain joins TRBV4-2 to TRBJ1-6; 8 nucleotides line up with TRBD1. Trimming at V came to 0 bases and at J to 9 bases, leaving 7 bases not matched to a gene. Germline V gives CDR1 LGHNA, CDR2 YNFKEQ. The CDR3 covers 16 residues. CDR3 nucleotide sequence: TGTGCCAGCAGCCAAGATGGGCAGGGGGCGAGTTCACCCCTCCACTTT. This translates into CASSQDGQGASSPLHF.

This chain links TRBV19 with TRBJ2-5; the match to TRBD1 covers 7 bases. Germline V lookup: CDR1 LNHDA, CDR2 SQIVND (reference sequence). The CDR3 is 15 amino acids. Trimming took 4 bases from V and 2 from J; bases not matched to a gene: 7. The CDR3 DNA follows: TGTGCCAGTAGTACAAAGGGGGCGAGGCAAGAGACCCAGTACTTC. As protein: CASSTKGARQETQYF.

This chain links TRBV6-1 with TRBJ1-1; TRBD1 might be the D (6 bases). The CDR3 loop spans 13 amino acids. V lost 8 bases and J 2 bases, leaving 12 bases between the germline ends. The germline gives CDR1 MNHNS, CDR2 SASEGT. The DNA of the CDR3 is TGTGCCAGCCCACAGGGATTTAACACTGAAGCTTTCTTT. This codes for CASPQGFNTEAFF.

The chain carries TRBV7-8 and TRBJ2-3; 10 nucleotides align to TRBD2. The CDR3 totals 17 residues. With 5 bases clipped from V and 5 bases from J, the junction kept 13 bases outside the gene matches. From germline, CDR1 is SGHVS and CDR2 FQNEAQ. CDR3 sequence reads: CASSPDGAGGPGDTQYF. The CDR3 DNA reads TGTGCCAGCAGCCCAGACGGAGCGGGGGGGCCTGGAGATACGCAGTATTTT.

This chain connects TRBV18 to TRBJ2-5; the D gene is possibly TRBD1 (6 bases). CDR3 length: 15 amino acids. Per germline, CDR1 KGHSH and CDR2 LQKENI. Trimming left V 3 bases short and J 2 bases short, with 13 bases between. The CDR3: CASSPSTGSQETQYF. Here the CDR3 DNA reads TGTGCCAGCTCACCCTCGACAGGCTCGCAAGAGACCCAGTACTTC.

This chain uses TRBV6-4 with TRBJ1-1; D not resolved. There are 13 residues in the CDR3. Per the germline V gene, CDR1 is MRHNA and CDR2 is SNTAGT. V lost 4 bases, J lost 5 bases, and 11 bases lay in between. CDR3 sequence (DNA): TGTGCCAGCAGTGCGGGGTTCGGGACTGAAGCTTTCTTT. Protein product: CASSAGFGTEAFF.

The chain joins TRBV6-6 to TRBJ2-1; 7 bases match TRBD1. Germline V lookup: CDR1 MNHNY, CDR2 SVGAGI (reference sequence). The V gene end was trimmed by 2 bases and the J gene end by 10 bases; junction bases not matched to a gene: 2. CDR3 size: 12 residues. Written as DNA, the CDR3 is TGTGCCAGCAGTTACGAGGGACAGGAGCAGTTCTTC. Translated, it gives CASSYEGQEQFF.

The rearrangement links TRBV13 to TRBJ1-5; D may be TRBD1 (6 bases). Trimming removed 4 bases at V and 4 bases at J, with 14 bases between. Germline-derived CDR1 and CDR2 are PRHDT and FYEKMQ (reference sequence). The CDR3 has 15 residues. CDR3 in amino acids: CASSSKIQGNQPQHF. CDR3 sequence (DNA): TGTGCCAGCAGCTCCAAAATACAGGGTAATCAGCCCCAGCATTTT. Full variable domain (missing parts from reference TRBV13 and TRBJ1-5): AAGVIQSPRHLIKEKRETATLKCYPIPRHDTVYWYQQGPGQDPQFLISFYEKMQSDKGSIPDRFSAQQFSDYHSELNMSSLELGDSALYFCASSSKIQGNQPQHFGDGTRLSIL.

The chain links TRBV27 to TRBJ1-5, with TRBD1 matching 9 bases. The CDR3 is 14 amino acids. Germline CDR1 reads MNHEY; CDR2 reads SMNVEV (reference sequence). Unmatched junction bases numbered 5, after V lost 7 bases and J lost 4 bases. The CDR3 region is CASKNGTGNQPQHF. In nucleotides, the CDR3 is TGTGCCAGCAAGAACGGGACAGGGAATCAGCCCCAGCATTTT.

The chain combines TRBV27 with TRBJ2-1, with D possibly TRBD1 on 6 matching bases. Germline V gene lookup returns CDR1 MNHEY and CDR2 SMNVEV (reference sequence). The CDR3 loop spans 15 amino acids. V gave up 6 bases and J gave up 0 bases, with 12 bases separating them. The CDR3 nucleotides are TGTGCCAGCAGCCTGACAGGTACCTCCTACAATGAGCAGTTCTTC. Its translation is CASSLTGTSYNEQFF.

The CDR3 reads CASSGRDRGSYEQYF. CDR3 nucleotides: TGTGCCAGCAGCGGCCGGGACAGGGGATCCTACGAGCAGTACTTC. This chain uses TRBV7-9 with TRBJ2-7; 10 bases align to TRBD1. Germline lookup yields CDR1 SEHNR and CDR2 FQNEAQ (reference sequence). The length of the CDR3 is 15 residues. V was clipped by 5 bases and J by 1 base; unmatched bases: 5.

This rearrangement joins TRBV5-1 to TRBJ2-7; TRBD1 is a possible D gene (5 bases). The V end lost 0 bases, the J end lost 6 bases, and 13 bases lay between the germline ends. CDR3 length: 14 residues. The germline CDR1 and CDR2 sequences are SGHRS and YFSETQ. The CDR3 bases are TGCGCCAGCAGCTTGGGTGGGGCGCGGAGCGAGCAGTACTTC. Translation gives CASSLGGARSEQYF.

This chain uses TRBV5-1 with TRBJ2-3; TRBD1 might be the D (5 bases). Per germline, CDR1 SGHRS and CDR2 YFSETQ. V was shortened by 2 bases and J by 2 bases, with 21 bases between the two germline ends. There are 18 residues in the CDR3. The CDR3 reads CASSFGVRVPLITDTQYF. CDR3 sequence (DNA): TGCGCCAGCAGCTTCGGCGTCAGGGTGCCGCTAATCACAGATACGCAGTATTTT.

The chain has TRBV9 and TRBJ1-1; D is undetermined. The V gene's germline CDR1 is SGDLS and CDR2 YYNGEE. The CDR3 has 12 residues. The germline V and J ends were trimmed by 7 bases and 5 bases, with 12 bases remaining between them. The CDR3, as DNA: TGTGCCAGCCCCCGCACAGTTACTGAAGCTTTCTTT. The encoded protein is CASPRTVTEAFF.

The chain uses TRBV7-7 and TRBJ2-7, with 7 bases lining up with TRBD1. Germline CDR1 SSHAT, CDR2 FNYEAQ (reference sequence). CDR3 length: 16 residues. Trimming removed 3 bases from V and 3 bases from J; junction bases left unmatched: 11. This CDR3 is CASSFGGQSFYYEQYF. Written as DNA, the CDR3 is TGTGCCAGCAGCTTTGGGGGACAGTCCTTTTACTACGAGCAGTACTTC.

This rearrangement joins TRBV19 to TRBJ1-5; 9 bases are a match to TRBD1. CDR1 and CDR2 from the germline V gene are LNHDA and SQIVND (reference sequence). The V gene end was trimmed by 2 bases and the J gene end by 5 bases; junction bases not matched to a gene: 13. This CDR3 spans 18 amino acids. CDR3 sequence reads: CASSIPLGGTGSDQPQHF. The CDR3 bases are TGTGCCAGTAGTATACCCCTCGGAGGGACAGGGAGCGATCAGCCCCAGCATTTT.

J is TRBJ1-4 and V is TRBV27; no clear D. CDR1 and CDR2 from the germline V gene are MNHEY and SMNVEV (reference sequence). The length of the CDR3 is 14 residues. V was clipped by 10 bases and J by 8 bases, with 20 bases between them. The CDR3 is CATATLGGKEKLFF. The CDR3 bases are TGTGCCACCGCTACCCTTGGCGGGAAAGAAAAACTGTTTTTT.

The chain employs TRBV29-1 and TRBJ2-3; 9 positions agree with TRBD2. Trimming at V came to 4 bases and at J to 8 bases, leaving 10 bases not matched to a gene. This CDR3 spans 14 amino acids. CDR1 and CDR2 from the germline V gene are SQVTM and ANQGSEA. The CDR3 nucleotides read TGCAGCGTTGTGGGGCGGGGGGGCGAAGGTACGCAGTATTTT. Translated, it gives CSVVGRGGEGTQYF.

The rearrangement joins TRBV6-4 to TRBJ2-3, with D possibly TRBD2 on 7 matching bases. The CDR3 length is 15 residues. Trimming stripped 4 bases from V and 6 bases from J, with 17 bases between. Per the germline V gene, CDR1 is MRHNA and CDR2 is SNTAGT. The CDR3 DNA is TGTGCCAGCAGTGTTGGTGGGGGGGCCACCGATACGCAGTATTTT. It codes for CASSVGGGATDTQYF.

This rearrangement joins TRBV13 to TRBJ1-2; no reliable D call. In germline, CDR1 is PRHDT, CDR2 FYEKMQ (reference sequence). Trimming stripped 2 bases from V and 2 bases from J, with 12 bases between. This CDR3 spans 15 amino acids. This chain's CDR3 is CASSLIRVLNYGYTF. CDR3 coding DNA: TGTGCCAGCAGCTTAATCCGGGTACTAAACTATGGCTACACCTTC.

The rearrangement links TRBV2 to TRBJ1-2; 8 bases agree with TRBD1. Germline loops: CDR1 SNHLY, CDR2 FYNNEI. The trim removed 8 bases at V and 1 base at J, leaving 9 bases unmatched. The CDR3 consists of 15 residues. The CDR3 is CASEGDRNFNYGYTF. CDR3 coding DNA: TGTGCCAGCGAGGGGGACAGGAACTTTAACTATGGCTACACCTTC.

About this clone: A clone one base away is much larger, so this may be a read error. V and J are TRBV7-9 and TRBJ2-6; D perhaps matches TRBD1 (5 bases). The germline CDR1 and CDR2 sequences are SEHNR and FQNEAQ (reference sequence). The CDR3 runs to 16 residues. CDR3 in amino acids: CASSQDDSSGANVLTF. CDR3 DNA: TGCGCCAGCAGCCAAGATGACAGCTCTGGGGCCAACGTCCTGACTTTC.